The 30 T cell receptor beta chains listed next were all sequenced from one sample in a study of PD-L1 blockade in urothelial cancer. Repertoires were generated with immunoSEQ multiplex PCR, while TCRdb's copy carries only in-frame clones and drops some. The repertoire holds about 76,000 clones, with roughly 84% as singletons. Source: PBMCs, taken around atezolizumab (anti-PD-L1) treatment. All receptors come from a man between 65 and 80 years old with urothelial cancer.

The sample holds one count of this clone. The rearrangement links TRBV29-1 to TRBJ1-2; tentative D call: TRBD1 (5 bases). Trimming cost V 7 bases and J 2 bases, with 17 bases left between them. Germline values: CDR1 SQVTM, CDR2 ANQGSEA. This CDR3 has 14 amino acids. CDR3: CSAYSPGRNYGYTF. The DNA of the CDR3 is TGCAGCGCCTATAGTCCAGGGCGAAACTATGGCTACACCTTC.

The genes are TRBV6-5 and TRBJ2-1; 13 bases line up with TRBD2. CDR1 MNHEY and CDR2 SVGAGI come from the germline V gene. The CDR3 has 13 residues. The J segment lost 15 bases and the V segment lost 5 bases, leaving 7 bases of the junction unmatched. This CDR3 is CASSRTSGSARFF. CDR3 bases: TGTGCCAGCAGTCGGACTAGCGGGAGCGCACGGTTCTTC.

This rearrangement joins TRBV6-1 to TRBJ1-5, with D hard to call. Trimming took 8 bases from V and 0 from J, leaving 11 bases between them. The V gene's germline CDR1 is MNHNS and CDR2 SASEGT. This CDR3 is 14 amino acids long. The CDR3 protein is CASLSGYSNQPQHF. The CDR3 DNA reads as TGTGCCAGCTTGAGCGGATATAGCAATCAGCCCCAGCATTTT.

This clone was seen only a few times. J is TRBJ2-3 and V is TRBV5-1, with 11 positions matching TRBD2. This CDR3 contains 16 residues. CDR1 and CDR2 (germline): SGHRS, YFSETQ. The V and J ends lost 0 bases and 3 bases, in that order; junction bases with no gene match: 3. The CDR3 protein is CASSLGGLAATDTQYF. DNA for the CDR3: TGCGCCAGCAGCTTGGGGGGACTAGCGGCTACAGATACGCAGTATTTT.

V and J are TRBV28 and TRBJ1-1, with 8 bases matching TRBD1. This CDR3 is 13 amino acids long. CDR1 is MDHEN, CDR2 SYDVKM, per germline. The V gene end was trimmed by 6 bases and the J gene end by 12 bases; junction bases not matched to a gene: 12. CDR3 DNA sequence: TGTGCCAGCAGCCTTCCGCAGGGGGCGGGAACTTTCTTT. Translated: CASSLPQGAGTFF.

This chain links TRBV14 with TRBJ2-1; 10 bases line up with TRBD2. CDR1 and CDR2 (germline): SGHDN, FVKESK. The V gene end was trimmed by 1 base and the J gene end by 3 bases; junction bases not matched to a gene: 0. The CDR3 contains 15 residues. The CDR3 region is CASSQGTSGYNEQFF. CDR3 sequence (DNA): TGTGCCAGCAGCCAAGGGACTAGCGGCTACAATGAGCAGTTCTTC. Full variable domain (rest looked up from reference TRBV14 and TRBJ2-1): EAGVTQFPSHSVIEKGQTVTLRCDPISGHDNLYWYRRVMGKEIKFLLHFVKESKQDESGMPNNRFLAERTGGTYSTLKVQPAELEDSGVYFCASSQGTSGYNEQFFGPGTRLTVL.

This clone was detected only a few times. The genes are TRBV2 and TRBJ1-2; TRBD1 aligns across 10 bases. CDR1 SNHLY and CDR2 FYNNEI come from the germline V gene. There are 14 residues in the CDR3. V dropped 6 bases and J dropped 8; count of bases not matched to a gene: 9. Written as DNA, the CDR3 is TGTGCCAGCAGGGGACAGGGGAATTCTCTAGGCTACACCTTC. It yields the protein CASRGQGNSLGYTF.

This clone has only one observation. The V and J genes are TRBV5-1 and TRBJ1-1; D possibly corresponds to TRBD1 (5 bases). This CDR3 spans 14 amino acids. Trimming removed 5 bases from V and 1 base from J, with 12 bases in between. From germline, CDR1 is SGHRS and CDR2 YFSETQ. The CDR3 region has the DNA TGCGCCAGCAGAGGAGGCGGGGGGAACACTGAAGCTTTCTTT. Translating it yields CASRGGGGNTEAFF.

This clone was detected only once. The chain employs TRBV7-3 and TRBJ2-5, with 14 bases aligning to TRBD2. The CDR3 is 16 residues long. Looked up from germline, CDR1 is SGHTA and CDR2 is FQGTGA. J was trimmed by 4 bases and V by 2 bases; bases with no gene match: 3. CDR3: CASSLGTSGRGETQYF. In nucleotides, the CDR3 is TGTGCCAGCAGCTTAGGGACTAGCGGGAGAGGAGAGACCCAGTACTTC.

The chain carries TRBV19 and TRBJ2-7, with 9 bases lining up with TRBD2. The germline gives CDR1 LNHDA, CDR2 SQIVND (reference sequence). V lost 4 bases to trimming and J lost 3 bases; unmatched junction nucleotides: 7. The CDR3 has 15 amino acids. DNA of the CDR3: TGTGCCAGTAGTAAAGATAGCGGGAGAGTCTACGAGCAGTACTTC. Amino acids: CASSKDSGRVYEQYF. The full variable domain, with the rest looked up from reference TRBV19 and TRBJ2-7, is DGGITQSPKYLFRKEGQNVTLSCEQNLNHDAMYWYRQDPGQGLRLIYYSQIVNDFQKGDIAEGYSVSREKKESFPLTVTSAQKNPTAFYLCASSKDSGRVYEQYFGPGTRLTVT.

In DNA, the CDR3 is TGTGCCAGCAGCTTATTCGGGAGCACAGATACGCAGTATTTT. Translating it yields CASSLFGSTDTQYF. V is TRBV7-8 and J is TRBJ2-3; D is uncertain. The CDR3 is 14 residues long. V gave up 2 bases and J gave up 0 bases, with 6 bases separating them. In germline, CDR1 is SGHVS, CDR2 FQNEAQ.

The DNA of the CDR3 is TGTGCCAGCAGTTACCATAGGGACTTAAACATTCAGTACTTC. Translation: CASSYHRDLNIQYF. The rearrangement links TRBV27 to TRBJ2-4; D is perhaps TRBD2 (6 bases). Germline V CDR1 and CDR2: MNHEY, SMNVEV (reference sequence). Deletions cut 4 bases from V and 6 bases from J, with 13 bases between. This CDR3 has 14 residues.

The chain has TRBV19 and TRBJ2-1, with 8 bases lining up with TRBD1. Germline CDR1 LNHDA, CDR2 SQIVND (reference sequence). The CDR3 consists of 12 residues. Germline trimming cut 1 base from V and 12 bases from J; bases unmatched to any gene: 2. CDR3 in amino acids: CASSIVTGGQFF. CDR3 nucleotide sequence: TGTGCCAGTAGTATAGTAACAGGGGGGCAGTTCTTC.

The chain carries TRBV18 and TRBJ2-7; 7 nucleotides align to TRBD2. Germline CDR1 KGHSH, CDR2 LQKENI. Germline trimming cut 0 bases from V and 7 bases from J; bases unmatched to any gene: 9. CDR3 length: 15 residues. CDR3 in amino acids: CASSPPSVRAGEQYF. In DNA, the CDR3 is TGTGCCAGCTCACCACCGAGTGTCAGAGCGGGGGAGCAGTACTTC.

The genes are TRBV5-1 and TRBJ2-7; TRBD2 matches 7 bases. V gave up 4 bases and J gave up 0 bases; unmatched junction bases: 7. Germline-derived CDR1 and CDR2 are SGHRS and YFSETQ. This CDR3 has 15 residues. The CDR3 reads CASSPGLTPSYEQYF. CDR3 DNA sequence: TGCGCCAGCAGCCCGGGACTAACCCCCTCCTACGAGCAGTACTTC.

In DNA, the CDR3 is TGCGCCAGCAGTCGAACCCCTAGCAGGGACTGCTCCTACGAGCAGTACTTC. This codes for CASSRTPSRDCSYEQYF. This chain links TRBV23-1 with TRBJ2-7; D is possibly TRBD2 (6 bases). TRBV23-1 is placed among ORFs of uncertain function. The CDR3 consists of 17 residues. Deletions cut 4 bases from V and 0 bases from J, with 19 bases between.

This chain uses TRBV7-8 with TRBJ1-2; TRBD1 matches 12 bases. The CDR3 consists of 15 residues. The V gene's germline CDR1 is SGHVS and CDR2 FQNEAQ. The junction had 3 bases not matched to a gene; V was cut back by 1 base and J by 6 bases. The CDR3 DNA reads TGTGCCAGCAGCTTAGGGGGGACAGGGGGCAATGGCTACACCTTC. Translated, it gives CASSLGGTGGNGYTF.

This clone was seen a few times. The CDR3: CSATGDTEAFF. The CDR3 nucleotides are TGCAGCGCTACAGGGGACACTGAAGCTTTCTTT. The chain couples TRBV29-1 to TRBJ1-1, with 7 bases fitting TRBD1. CDR1 is SQVTM and CDR2 is ANQGSEA in the germline V gene. J gave up 3 bases and V 7 bases, and 2 bases lay outside the gene matches. The CDR3 has 11 amino acids.

V is TRBV5-4 and J is TRBJ2-7; 7 nucleotides match TRBD2. The CDR3 is 14 residues long. Looked up from germline, CDR1 is SGHNT and CDR2 is YYREEE (reference sequence). Trimming removed 3 bases from V and 4 bases from J; junction bases left unmatched: 7. CDR3 nucleotides: TGTGCCAGCAGCTCGAAAGCTAGCGGATACGAGCAGTACTTC. It codes for CASSSKASGYEQYF.

The J gene is TRBJ2-3, the V gene TRBV5-6; TRBD1 might be the D (6 bases). Germline V gene data show CDR1 as SGHDT and CDR2 as YYEEEE. V was clipped by 0 bases and J by 2 bases, with 10 bases between them. This CDR3 region has 15 residues. CDR3 residues: CASSLVGQITDTQYF. Here the CDR3 DNA reads TGTGCCAGCAGCTTGGTTGGACAGATCACAGATACGCAGTATTTT.

The chain links TRBV28 to TRBJ1-2; no reliable D call. The germline gives CDR1 MDHEN, CDR2 SYDVKM. There are 13 residues in the CDR3. V lost 1 base and J lost 6, with 9 bases in between. The CDR3 loop is CASSLLSADGYTF. In DNA form, the CDR3 reads TGTGCCAGCAGTTTATTGAGTGCTGATGGCTACACCTTC.

The rearrangement links TRBV27 to TRBJ2-1, with a tentative D call TRBD1 (5 bases). Germline CDR1 is MNHEY and CDR2 is SMNVEV (reference sequence). CDR3 length equals 18 residues. The V gene lost 5 bases and the J gene lost 0 bases, with 20 bases spanning the gap. In DNA form, the CDR3 reads TGTGCCAGCAGTCCCTTAGGAAGGGGTCAAAGCTCCTACAATGAGCAGTTCTTC. Its translation is CASSPLGRGQSSYNEQFF.

This chain connects TRBV27 to TRBJ2-7; D is perhaps TRBD1 (5 bases). This CDR3 is built from 12 residues. Trimming took off 2 bases at V and 6 bases at J, with 8 bases between the two ends. Germline V gene data show CDR1 as MNHEY and CDR2 as SMNVEV (reference sequence). The CDR3 loop reads CASSLARGEQYF. The CDR3 bases are TGTGCCAGCAGTTTAGCTAGGGGCGAGCAGTACTTC.

This chain uses TRBV7-7 with TRBJ2-3, with a possible D match to TRBD2 (6 bases). CDR3 length: 14 residues. With 5 bases removed from V and 0 bases from J, the gap between germline ends came to 9 bases. CDR1 and CDR2 (germline): SSHAT, FNYEAQ (reference sequence). CDR3: CASSPGTSTDTQYF. The CDR3 bases are TGTGCCAGCAGCCCGGGGACTAGCACAGATACGCAGTATTTT.

The chain combines TRBV19 with TRBJ2-5; TRBD2 matches 7 bases. With 4 bases clipped from V and 1 base from J, the junction kept 15 bases outside the gene matches. In germline, CDR1 is LNHDA, CDR2 SQIVND (reference sequence). This CDR3 is 18 amino acids long. CDR3 protein: CASSRGGIGGQLQETQYF. DNA for the CDR3: TGTGCCAGTAGTAGGGGAGGGATCGGCGGGCAACTCCAAGAGACCCAGTACTTC.

The chain carries TRBV15 and TRBJ2-6; tentatively, D is TRBD1 (7 bases). This CDR3 spans 20 amino acids. The germline V gene encodes CDR1 LNHNV and CDR2 YYDKDF (reference sequence). Trimming left V 5 bases short and J 1 base short, with 24 bases between. CDR3 in DNA: TGTGCCACCAGCGGAAGCCTGGACAGGAGGGATTTGTCTGGGGCCAACGTCCTGACTTTC. Translated: CATSGSLDRRDLSGANVLTF.

The chain is built from TRBV4-1 and TRBJ1-4, with 7 bases fitting TRBD1. The CDR3 spans 19 residues. CDR1 and CDR2 (germline): MGHRA, YSYEKL. With 1 base clipped from V and 0 bases from J, the junction kept 11 bases outside the gene matches. For the CDR3, the DNA is TGCGCCAGCAGCCAAGGTCATAGGGGGCGAGGGGCAACTAATGAAAAACTGTTTTTT. Protein sequence: CASSQGHRGRGATNEKLFF.

This clone occurred once. The chain joins TRBV4-2 to TRBJ2-3; D is possibly TRBD2 (6 bases). The CDR3 consists of 18 residues. Trimming took 0 bases from V and 2 from J, leaving 18 bases between them. Germline values: CDR1 LGHNA, CDR2 YNFKEQ. This CDR3 reads CASSQDEGSGLPTDTQYF. CDR3 nucleotides: TGTGCCAGCAGCCAAGATGAGGGTAGCGGACTACCCACAGATACGCAGTATTTT.

This sequence joins TRBV2 and TRBJ1-1, with D perhaps matching TRBD1 (6 bases). V lost 5 bases to trimming and J lost 2 bases, with 12 bases between them. This CDR3 comprises 14 residues. Germline CDR1 is SNHLY and CDR2 is FYNNEI. CDR3 nucleotides: TGTGCCAGCAGTCGACAACAGGGAAACACTGAAGCTTTCTTT. Amino acid sequence: CASSRQQGNTEAFF.

The chain uses TRBV2 and TRBJ2-3, with TRBD1 matching 11 bases. CDR3 size: 17 residues. Unmatched junction bases numbered 6, after V lost 4 bases and J lost 0 bases. Germline V lookup: CDR1 SNHLY, CDR2 FYNNEI. The CDR3 DNA follows: TGTGCCAGCAGTGCGGACAGGGGGCATTTCAGCACAGATACGCAGTATTTT. Translated, it gives CASSADRGHFSTDTQYF.